The sequence of this T cell receptor beta chain was determined in a study of regulatory dendritic cells for organ transplantation. Study-level results: Memory T cells were less diverse than naive, with memory CD8+ most oligoclonal. Memory CD8+ clonal expansion seemed more limited with regulatory than mature dendritic cells. The authors noted considerable between-person heterogeneity in alloreactive memory CD8+ cells.

As to this clone: Its specificity is unknown.

Sequenced by immunoSEQ multiplex PCR; TCRdb stores in-frame clones only, minus some. The repertoire includes around 19,000 clones, approximately 85% of them detected once, and nearly 0.7% sits in the top ten. Allogeneic regulatory or mature dendritic cells were co-cultured for more than 4 days with CFSE-labeled sorted T cells at 1:10. The CDR3 length is 15 residues. The ends lost 4 bases at V and 4 bases at J; junction bases unmatched: 8. The germline gives CDR1 SGHRS, CDR2 YFSETQ. The chain joins TRBV5-1 to TRBJ2-5, with 9 nucleotides matching TRBD1. The source material was naive CD4+ T cells from blood cultured with regulatory dendritic cells. Subset denoted: CD45RA+ naive T cells. This receptor was taken from a human donor in good health. CDR3 nucleotides: TGCGCCAGCAGCCAGGGACAGGGAGGCGCAGAGACCCAGTACTTC. Translating gives CASSQGQGGAETQYF.